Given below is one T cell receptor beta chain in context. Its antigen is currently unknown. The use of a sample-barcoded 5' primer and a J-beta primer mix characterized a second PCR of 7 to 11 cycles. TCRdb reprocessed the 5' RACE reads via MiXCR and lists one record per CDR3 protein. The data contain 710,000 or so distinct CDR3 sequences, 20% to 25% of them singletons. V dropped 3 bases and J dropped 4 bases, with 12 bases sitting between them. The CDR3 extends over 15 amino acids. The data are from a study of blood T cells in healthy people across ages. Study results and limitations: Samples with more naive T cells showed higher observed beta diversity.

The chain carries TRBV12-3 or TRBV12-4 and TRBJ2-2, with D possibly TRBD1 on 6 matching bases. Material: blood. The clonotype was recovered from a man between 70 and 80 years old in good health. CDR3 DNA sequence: TGTGCCAGCAGTTTCGTCCAGGGGATCACCGGGGAGCTGTTTTTT. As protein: CASSFVQGITGELFF.